This T cell receptor beta chain stems from a study of T-cell reconstitution after alpha-beta-depleted transplantation in children. Notes on the study in general: It was newly produced T cells that mostly accounted for T-cell counts and diversity one year after transplant.

Unique molecular identifiers were used in preparing the TCRbeta library. MiXCR, applied by TCRdb to the PCR reads, yields one record per CDR3 protein. The sample lists a few hundred thousand distinct CDR3 sequences, over 20% seen once, with under 45% in the top ten. This clonotype has more than one count but fewer than ten. Its antigen is not identified. This CDR3 comprises 16 residues. V lost 3 bases to trimming and J lost 6 bases; unmatched junction nucleotides: 6. Germline V gives CDR1 SGHRS, CDR2 YFSETQ. The chain employs TRBV5-1 and TRBJ2-3; TRBD2 matches 14 bases. The sequence came from a boy younger than two with Wiskott-Aldrich syndrome, due to receive a stem cell transplant. Material: PBMCs, obtained before TCRalphabeta/CD19-depleted stem cell transplant. CDR3 residues: CASSSGLAGVMDTQYF. The CDR3 nucleotides read TGCGCCAGCAGCTCGGGACTAGCGGGAGTTATGGATACGCAGTATTTT.